This T cell receptor (beta chain) comes out of a study of Graves' ophthalmopathy and Graves' hyperthyroidism. From germline, CDR1 is LGHDT and CDR2 YNNKEL (reference sequence). V lost 2 bases, J lost 7 bases, and 9 bases stayed unmatched. This CDR3 contains 15 residues. Amplification of TCR beta CDR3 regions used RNA transcripts. Second-round multiplex PCR followed a first-round RT-PCR using HTBI primers. TCRdb used MiXCR to reprocess the multiplex PCR reads, holding one entry per CDR3 protein. Here the sample spans a few hundred thousand distinct CDR3 sequences, roughly a fifth being singletons. The receptor was derived from a woman between 45 and 60 years old with Graves' ophthalmopathy. The sample consisted of peripheral blood. The V call is TRBV3-1, the J call TRBJ2-7; the match to TRBD1 covers 9 bases. CDR3 region: CASSQTGGRVKEQYF. Written as DNA, the CDR3 is TGTGCCAGCAGCCAAACAGGGGGCAGGGTTAAGGAGCAGTACTTC.